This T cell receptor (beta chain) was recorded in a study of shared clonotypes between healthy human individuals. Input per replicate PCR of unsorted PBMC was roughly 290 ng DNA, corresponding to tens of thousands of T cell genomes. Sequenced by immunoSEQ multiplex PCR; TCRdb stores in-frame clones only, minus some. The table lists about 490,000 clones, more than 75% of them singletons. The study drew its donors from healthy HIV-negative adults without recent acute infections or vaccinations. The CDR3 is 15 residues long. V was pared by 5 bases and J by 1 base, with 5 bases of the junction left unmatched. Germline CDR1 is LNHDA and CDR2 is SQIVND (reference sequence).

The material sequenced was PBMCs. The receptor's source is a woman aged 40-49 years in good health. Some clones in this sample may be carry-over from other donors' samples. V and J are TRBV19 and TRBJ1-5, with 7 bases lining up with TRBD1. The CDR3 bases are TGTGCCAGTAGTTACACAGGGGTGAGCAATCAGCCCCAGCATTTT. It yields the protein CASSYTGVSNQPQHF.